One and the same sample provided the 26 T cell receptor beta chains below, sequenced in a study of early T cells in non-severe SARS-CoV-2 infection. TCRdb reprocessed the 5' RACE reads with MiXCR, giving one entry per CDR3 protein. Here the sample spans approximately 65,000 distinct CDR3 sequences, around 12% being singletons. Sequencing was carried out using whole blood. The receptors here all came from an adult who was a healthcare worker with PCR-confirmed SARS-CoV-2 infection or an uninfected control (not recorded which).

At least ten counts were recorded for this clonotype. The chain couples TRBV5-8 to TRBJ2-7; 7 bases align to TRBD1. From germline, CDR1 is SGHTS and CDR2 YDEGEE. The junction had 8 bases not matched to a gene; V was cut back by 4 bases and J by 7 bases. CDR3 length: 13 amino acids. CDR3 coding DNA: TGTGCCAGCAGCGTACAGGGGTCGGAAGAGCAGTACTTC. It yields the protein CASSVQGSEEQYF.

At least ten counts were recorded for this clonotype. The rearrangement joins TRBV5-1 to TRBJ1-1; D is uncertain. Germline V gene data show CDR1 as SGHRS and CDR2 as YFSETQ. V was cut by 5 bases and J by 2 bases, with 10 bases left in between. This CDR3 is built from 13 residues. The CDR3 reads CASSFQENTEAFF. CDR3 coding DNA: TGCGCCAGCAGTTTCCAGGAAAACACTGAAGCTTTCTTT.

Ten or more counts support this clonotype. CDR3: CASRTSGGRNEQFF. CDR3 in DNA: TGTGCCAGCAGGACTAGCGGGGGACGCAATGAGCAGTTCTTC. The chain links TRBV12-3 or TRBV12-4 to TRBJ2-1, with TRBD2 matching 12 bases. After removal of 6 bases from V and 6 bases from J, the junction contained 3 bases not matched to a gene. CDR3 length equals 14 residues.

This sequence joins TRBV3-1 and TRBJ1-2, with D possibly TRBD1 on 5 matching bases. Germline CDR1 is LGHDT and CDR2 is YNNKEL (reference sequence). V gave up 2 bases and J gave up 2 bases, with 6 bases separating them. CDR3 size: 13 residues. CDR3 DNA: TGTGCCAGCAGCCAACGGACAAACTATGGCTACACCTTC. This codes for CASSQRTNYGYTF.

As concerns this clonotype: The limits of the CDR3 on the DNA are not certain, so only TCRdb's listed CDR3 is given. The rearrangement joins TRBV27 to TRBJ2-2; the tabulated D call, TRBD1, remains unverified against the DNA. Including both end residues, the CDR3 is 15 amino acids long. Germline-derived CDR1 and CDR2 are MNHEY and SMNVEV (reference sequence). The CDR3 is CASSSSAGYAGELFF.

This clonotype was counted a few times. The chain uses TRBV18 and TRBJ2-7; D gene ambiguous. Germline V lookup: CDR1 KGHSH, CDR2 LQKENI. This CDR3 is built from 16 residues. The V and J ends lost 2 bases and 2 bases respectively, with 16 bases between them. The CDR3 nucleotides are TGTGCCAGCTCACCATCCTTAGGTGCATCCACCTACGAGCAGTACTTC. This translates into CASSPSLGASTYEQYF. Full variable domain (rest looked up from reference TRBV18 and TRBJ2-7): NAGVMQNPRHLVRRRGQEARLRCSPMKGHSHVYWYRQLPEEGLKFMVYLQKENIIDESGMPKERFSAEFPKEGPSILRIQQVVRGDSAAYFCASSPSLGASTYEQYFGPGTRLTVT.

This rearrangement joins TRBV7-2 to TRBJ2-7, with a possible D match to TRBD1 (6 bases). V was shortened by 1 base and J by 3 bases, with 7 bases between the two germline ends. This CDR3 region has 13 residues. The V gene's germline CDR1 is SGHTA and CDR2 FQGNSA. The CDR3 loop is CASSLEQGYEQYF. Here the CDR3 DNA reads TGTGCCAGCAGCTTAGAACAGGGCTACGAGCAGTACTTC.

The V and J genes are TRBV19 and TRBJ1-2, with TRBD1 matching 7 bases. The germline V gene has CDR1 LNHDA and CDR2 SQIVND (reference sequence). CDR3 length: 13 residues. Trimming at V came to 6 bases and at J to 4 bases, leaving 5 bases not matched to a gene. The DNA of the CDR3 is TGTGCCAGTAGGAGGGACAGCCTCTATGGCTACACCTTC. Translating gives CASRRDSLYGYTF.

This clonotype was counted many times. The gene calls are TRBV11-2 and TRBJ2-1; the match to TRBD1 covers 7 bases. CDR3 length: 16 amino acids. V lost 3 bases and J lost 2; bases outside the gene matches: 7. Germline CDR1 is SGHAT and CDR2 is FQNNGV. The CDR3 spells CASSLDGTVAYNEQFF. Written as DNA, the CDR3 is TGTGCCAGCAGCTTGGACGGGACAGTAGCCTACAATGAGCAGTTCTTC.

In this sample, this clonotype turned up many times. An end of the junction does not agree with germline; a read error may underlie this. This chain joins TRBV18 and TRBJ2-1; D is tentatively TRBD1 or TRBD2 (5 bases each). The length of the CDR3 is 12 residues. From germline, CDR1 is KGHSH and CDR2 LQKENI. CDR3 bases: TGTGCCAGCTCACCACCGGGCCAGGGAGTGGTCTTC. It codes for CASSPPGQGVVF.

The chain combines TRBV6-1 with TRBJ1-1, with D possibly TRBD1 on 6 matching bases. The germline CDR1 and CDR2 sequences are MNHNS and SASEGT. The CDR3 is made up of 13 amino acids. Between the trimmed V and J ends, which lost 7 bases and 2 bases, there was a span of 11 bases. In DNA form, the CDR3 reads TGTGCCAGCACGGCCAGGGGAAACACTGAAGCTTTCTTT. This codes for CASTARGNTEAFF.

The table lists this clonotype with many counts. The V call is TRBV6-6, the J call TRBJ1-2, with TRBD1 identical over 8 bases. After removal of 0 bases from V and 5 bases from J, the junction contained 11 bases not matched to a gene. CDR3 length equals 17 residues. The germline gives CDR1 MNHNY, CDR2 SVGAGI (reference sequence). The CDR3 DNA reads as TGTGCCAGCAGTTACTCGCAGGGGGCGCAATCCTTGTATGGCTACACCTTC. It translates to CASSYSQGAQSLYGYTF.

There are a few counts of this clonotype. The chain recombines TRBV7-8 with TRBJ2-5; D is possibly TRBD1 (5 bases). Germline assignment: CDR1 SGHVS and CDR2 FQNEAQ. V was pared by 2 bases and J by 5 bases, with 12 bases between. This CDR3 spans 14 amino acids. CDR3 in DNA: TGTGCCAGCAGCTTATCAGGGCTTGGGGAGACCCAGTACTTC. Translating it yields CASSLSGLGETQYF.

J is TRBJ2-7 and V is TRBV28; D remains unclear. V lost 4 bases, J lost 7 bases, and 8 bases lay in between. The CDR3 totals 11 residues. Germline V gene lookup returns CDR1 MDHEN and CDR2 SYDVKM. The CDR3 sequence is CASSSSREQYF. The DNA of the CDR3 is TGTGCCAGCAGTTCGTCCCGTGAGCAGTACTTC. Based on the CDR3 plus reference TRBV28 and TRBJ2-7, the full variable domain is DVKVTQSSRYLVKRTGEKVFLECVQDMDHENMFWYRQDPGLGLRLIYFSYDVKMKEKGDIPEGYSVSREKKERFSLILESASTNQTSMYLCASSSSREQYFGPGTRLTVT.

This clonotype was counted between two and nine times. The V gene is TRBV5-1, the J gene TRBJ2-3; D gene uncertain. The V gene's germline CDR1 is SGHRS and CDR2 YFSETQ. The CDR3 sequence is 13 residues long. V lost 0 bases and J lost 2, with 4 bases in between. The CDR3 sequence is CASSLVYTDTQYF. The CDR3 nucleotides are TGCGCCAGCAGCTTGGTGTACACAGATACGCAGTATTTT.

Here the CDR3 reads CASSLVSGYEQFF. The CDR3 DNA sequence: TGTGCCAGCAGCTTAGTTTCCGGGTATGAGCAGTTCTTC. V and J are TRBV7-2 and TRBJ2-1; D is unresolved. The CDR3 covers 13 residues. In germline, CDR1 is SGHTA, CDR2 FQGNSA. The V end lost 1 base, the J end lost 8 bases, and 9 bases lay between the germline ends.

There are a few counts of this clonotype. The chain is built from TRBV30 and TRBJ1-3; tentatively, D is TRBD1 (5 bases). This CDR3 spans 12 amino acids. The ends were cut back, 4 bases at V and 4 bases at J, with 8 bases in the middle. Germline CDR1 reads GTSNPN; CDR2 reads SVGIG (reference sequence). Here the CDR3 DNA reads TGTGCCTGGAAGGGGCTCGGAAACACCATATATTTT. Its protein is CAWKGLGNTIYF.

In this sample, this clonotype turned up a few times. The rearrangement joins TRBV25-1 to TRBJ1-6; 9 positions match TRBD1. Germline loops: CDR1 MGHDK, CDR2 SYGVNS. This CDR3 has 18 amino acids. Trimming cost V 3 bases and J 10 bases; bases outside gene matches: 16. In DNA form, the CDR3 reads TGTGCCAGCAGTGATCCGAGGCTCTCGGACAGGGGACGATCACCCCTCCACTTT. Its protein is CASSDPRLSDRGRSPLHF.

This clonotype was counted at least ten times. The rearrangement uses TRBV5-8 and TRBJ1-1; no definite D call. The V and J ends lost 0 bases and 6 bases respectively, with 9 bases between them. CDR3 length: 13 residues. The germline gives CDR1 SGHTS, CDR2 YDEGEE. CDR3 protein: CASSLGTRSEAFF. The CDR3 coding sequence is TGTGCCAGCAGCTTGGGTACCAGGTCTGAAGCTTTCTTT.

The chain employs TRBV10-3 and TRBJ1-1, with D unresolved. This CDR3 contains 12 residues. V lost 2 bases and J lost 2, with 3 bases in between. Germline lookup yields CDR1 ENHRY and CDR2 SYGVKD. CDR3 in DNA: TGTGCCATCAGTGAGGACAACACTGAAGCTTTCTTT. As protein: CAISEDNTEAFF.

This clonotype showed up many times. The chain links TRBV7-8 to TRBJ2-1, with D unresolved. V lost 8 bases and J 4 bases, leaving 12 bases between the germline ends. Germline V lookup: CDR1 SGHVS, CDR2 FQNEAQ. The CDR3 totals 13 residues. Here the CDR3 DNA reads TGTGCCAGCGTTACGGACCCGTACAATGAGCAGTTCTTC. The encoded protein is CASVTDPYNEQFF.

This chain uses TRBV20-1 with TRBJ2-7; TRBD1 matches 9 bases. Germline lookup yields CDR1 DFQATT and CDR2 SNEGSKA (reference sequence). V was clipped by 6 bases and J by 6 bases; unmatched bases: 12. This CDR3 is 14 amino acids long. CDR3 in amino acids: CSAKPPGQGGEQYF. CDR3 nucleotides: TGCAGTGCCAAACCACCGGGACAGGGAGGCGAGCAGTACTTC.

This clonotype was seen more than once but under ten times. The chain uses TRBV19 and TRBJ1-2; D is unclear. This CDR3 is built from 15 residues. The V and J ends lost 6 bases and 3 bases respectively, with 17 bases between them. Germline V gene lookup returns CDR1 LNHDA and CDR2 SQIVND (reference sequence). The CDR3 coding sequence is TGTGCCAGTAGGACCCCTGGGGAAGACCACTATGGCTACACCTTC. Its translation: CASRTPGEDHYGYTF.

This clonotype was counted ten times or more. J is TRBJ2-3 and V is TRBV2; TRBD1 is a possible D gene (6 bases). The germline V gene encodes CDR1 SNHLY and CDR2 FYNNEI. The CDR3 runs 14 residues. V lost 6 bases and J lost 5, with 15 bases in between. The CDR3 protein is CASRDLGGLDTQYF. The CDR3 DNA reads as TGTGCCAGCAGGGACCTTGGGGGCTTAGATACGCAGTATTTT.

V gene TRBV7-2 combines with J gene TRBJ2-7, with D tentatively TRBD2 (5 bases). The CDR3 has 13 residues. V was trimmed by 5 bases and J by 0 bases, leaving 8 bases between them. CDR1 and CDR2 from the germline V gene are SGHTA and FQGNSA. For the CDR3, the DNA is TGTGCCAGCAGCCCCGGGATCTCCTACGAGCAGTACTTC. It codes for CASSPGISYEQYF.

This clonotype was seen many times. The CDR3 sequence is CASSMTGTGELFF. CDR3 DNA: TGTGCCAGTAGTATGACGGGGACCGGGGAGCTGTTTTTT. The chain links TRBV19 to TRBJ2-2; tentatively, D is TRBD2 (5 bases). The CDR3 spans 13 residues. V was trimmed by 3 bases and J by 5 bases, leaving 7 bases between them. Germline V gene data show CDR1 as LNHDA and CDR2 as SQIVND (reference sequence).